This TCR beta chain was sequenced in a study of blood T cell repertoires in COVID-19. TCRdb's copy holds only in-frame clones and misses some; the assay was immunoSEQ multiplex PCR. The sample consists of more than 150,000 clones, approximately 90% of them appearing once. The CDR3 contains 16 residues. Per the germline V gene, CDR1 is LNHDA and CDR2 is SQIVND (reference sequence). J was trimmed by 5 bases and V by 10 bases; bases with no gene match: 17. The chain combines TRBV19 with TRBJ1-5, with TRBD1 matching over 7 bases. This receptor was obtained from an older woman with acute or convalescent COVID-19. The sequenced sample was peripheral blood. The CDR3 loop is CATLNRGASWDQPQHF. As DNA, the CDR3 is TGTGCCACCTTAAACAGGGGAGCTTCTTGGGATCAGCCCCAGCATTTT.